The clone carrying this T cell receptor beta chain was seen a few times. What it binds is not known. A CD45RO/CCR7/CD25/CD127/CD95/CD27 panel sorted naive, central memory, regulatory and stem cell-like memory CD4+ cells. Sequencing targeted expressed TCRB transcripts, as all isolated RNA had been reverse transcribed. Measured with immunoSEQ multiplex PCR; TCRdb has only the in-frame clones, and not every one. The sample has 200,000 to 300,000 clones, roughly a tenth seen once. This entry comes from a study of beta chain features in type 1 diabetes. Whole-study findings and limits: Here, the possible influence of HLA type (on TCRB rearrangement) remained unresolved. A moderate, significant TCRB CDR3 shortening appeared in type 1 diabetes across four CD4+ subsets. For patients and controls alike, PCR might favor shorter templates to the same degree. Cells carrying high TCR expression could end up over-represented when cDNA is sequenced.

The CDR3 extends over 20 amino acids. The ends lost 6 bases at V and 0 bases at J; junction bases unmatched: 18. CDR1 LNHDA and CDR2 SQIVND come from the germline V gene (reference sequence). J is TRBJ2-1 and V is TRBV19; 9 bases match TRBD2. This sequence originates from a man between 25 and 39 years old with type 1 diabetes. Sequenced input: naive CD4+ T cells from blood. The CDR3: CASRKFRSSGGLSSYNEQFF. In nucleotides, the CDR3 is TGTGCCAGTAGAAAATTCCGGAGTAGCGGGGGATTGAGCTCCTACAATGAGCAGTTCTTC.